The next 14 T cell receptor beta chains were all read from a single sample in a study of cytomegalovirus exposure and HLA in healthy donors. Measured with immunoSEQ multiplex PCR; TCRdb has only the in-frame clones, and not every one. The sample has some 250,000 clones, almost 90% seen once. The sequenced sample was PBMCs. Receptor source: a woman younger than 30 in good health and CMV-seronegative.

This clone was observed once. The genes are TRBV5-6 and TRBJ2-7; D gene ambiguous. Germline-derived CDR1 and CDR2 are SGHDT and YYEEEE. V was cut by 4 bases and J by 6 bases, with 8 bases left in between. The CDR3 sequence is 11 residues long. The CDR3 sequence: CASSTDSEQYF. CDR3 coding DNA: TGTGCCAGCAGCACCGATAGCGAGCAGTACTTC. The variable domain in full, with the rest retrieved from reference TRBV5-6 and TRBJ2-7, is DAGVTQSPTHLIKTRGQQVTLRCSPKSGHDTVSWYQQALGQGPQFIFQYYEEEERQRGNFPDRFSGHQFPNYSSELNVNALLLGDSALYLCASSTDSEQYFGPGTRLTVT.

This clone was found once. The V and J genes are TRBV27 and TRBJ1-2, with a tentative D call TRBD1 (6 bases). V lost 2 bases and J lost 8, with 9 bases in between. This CDR3 region has 12 residues. CDR1 is MNHEY, CDR2 SMNVEV, per germline (reference sequence). CDR3 amino acids: CASSLKGVGYTF. CDR3 bases: TGTGCCAGCAGTTTAAAGGGGGTCGGCTACACCTTC.

The V gene is TRBV7-9, the J gene TRBJ1-1; 9 positions match TRBD1. Germline loops: CDR1 SEHNR, CDR2 FQNEAQ (reference sequence). The CDR3 totals 15 residues. The trim removed 5 bases at V and 0 bases at J, leaving 4 bases unmatched. CDR3 coding DNA: TGTGCCAGCAGCCCGACAGGGGGGATGAACACTGAAGCTTTCTTT. Residues: CASSPTGGMNTEAFF.

The chain employs TRBV5-1 and TRBJ1-6; tentative D call: TRBD1 (5 bases). Trimming shortened V by 4 bases and J by 8 bases, and 13 bases separated the two germline ends. This CDR3 is built from 14 residues. From germline, CDR1 is SGHRS and CDR2 YFSETQ. Here the CDR3 DNA reads TGCGCCAGCAGCCCCGGGGGATTGTATTCACCCCTCCACTTT. Protein product: CASSPGGLYSPLHF.

CDR3 DNA: TGTGCCAGCAGTGACGGACACTCCCACGAGCAGTACGTC. Encoded protein: CASSDGHSHEQYV. The chain combines TRBV6-1 with TRBJ2-7; tentative D call: TRBD1 (5 bases). The CDR3 contains 13 residues. Germline lookup yields CDR1 MNHNS and CDR2 SASEGT.

This clone was observed a single time. The chain joins TRBV6-5 to TRBJ1-5, with unresolved D. The CDR3 is 11 residues long. Germline V CDR1 and CDR2: MNHEY, SVGAGI. Trimming took off 6 bases at V and 5 bases at J, with 5 bases between the two ends. Here the CDR3 DNA reads TGTGCCAGCAGCCTCGATCAGCCCCAGCATTTT. Translation gives CASSLDQPQHF.

This chain links TRBV11-1 with TRBJ2-7; D might be TRBD1 (5 bases). This CDR3 is 12 amino acids long. The V gene's germline CDR1 is SGHAT and CDR2 FQDESV (reference sequence). V gave up 4 bases and J gave up 4 bases, with 8 bases separating them. The CDR3 is CASSSDSYEQYF. Here the CDR3 DNA reads TGTGCCAGCAGCTCCGACAGTTACGAGCAGTACTTC.

V usage is TRBV4-1 and J usage is TRBJ1-4; TRBD1 matches at 7 bases. Trimming took 4 bases from V and 2 from J; bases not matched to a gene: 4. The CDR3 runs to 15 residues. CDR1 and CDR2 from the germline V gene are MGHRA and YSYEKL. The CDR3 region has the DNA TGCGCCAGCAGCCTAAAGACAGGGACTAATGAAAAACTGTTTTTT. It encodes CASSLKTGTNEKLFF.

The V and J genes are TRBV19 and TRBJ1-2, with 8 bases matching TRBD1. The CDR3 has 15 amino acids. Germline V gives CDR1 LNHDA, CDR2 SQIVND (reference sequence). V was clipped by 5 bases and J by 8 bases; unmatched bases: 13. The CDR3 region is CASSPPLAGGGGYTF. Here the CDR3 DNA reads TGTGCCAGTAGTCCTCCCTTGGCAGGGGGCGGCGGCTACACCTTC.

This clone has a single count. The chain joins TRBV5-4 to TRBJ2-1; TRBD1 aligns across 9 bases. CDR3 size: 18 residues. Germline V gene sequence: CDR1 SGHNT, CDR2 YYREEE (reference sequence). Trimming removed 5 bases from V and 4 bases from J; junction bases left unmatched: 16. CDR3 amino acids: CASSFRQFGTGFYNEQFF. The CDR3 nucleotides are TGTGCCAGCAGTTTCCGACAATTCGGGACAGGGTTTTACAATGAGCAGTTCTTC.

The chain carries TRBV7-2 and TRBJ2-7; TRBD1 agrees at 9 bases. This CDR3 is 16 amino acids long. The trim removed 4 bases at V and 2 bases at J, leaving 9 bases unmatched. Germline V lookup: CDR1 SGHTA, CDR2 FQGNSA. CDR3 sequence (DNA): TGTGCCAGCAGCTCCACAGGGGGCGCATTGGCCTACGAGCAGTACTTC. Translated: CASSSTGGALAYEQYF.

The chain recombines TRBV4-3 with TRBJ2-6; D ambiguous. Trimming shortened V by 2 bases and J by 0 bases, and 8 bases separated the two germline ends. Germline loops: CDR1 LGHNA, CDR2 YSLEER. The CDR3 contains 16 residues. The CDR3 region has the DNA TGCGCCAGCAGCCAACTTTTCAGCTCTGGGGCCAACGTCCTGACTTTC. This gives the protein CASSQLFSSGANVLTF.

V and J are TRBV5-4 and TRBJ1-1; 8 nucleotides match TRBD1. Germline V gene sequence: CDR1 SGHNT, CDR2 YYREEE (reference sequence). The CDR3 contains 15 residues. V lost 4 bases to trimming and J lost 1 base; unmatched junction nucleotides: 6. CDR3 loop: CASSGPGQANTEAFF. The CDR3 DNA follows: TGTGCCAGCAGCGGGCCGGGACAGGCGAACACTGAAGCTTTCTTT.

The CDR3 here is CASSSQGDFQETQYF. CDR3 coding DNA: TGCGCCAGCAGCTCCCAGGGGGATTTCCAAGAGACCCAGTACTTC. The V gene is TRBV5-1, the J gene TRBJ2-5; 7 positions match TRBD1. From germline, CDR1 is SGHRS and CDR2 YFSETQ. V shed 3 bases and J 1 base; nucleotides not matched to a gene: 6. This CDR3 region has 15 residues.